Sequencing of this T cell receptor (beta chain) was carried out in a study of OX40 agonist ivuxolimab in advanced cancers. Study details: Ivuxolimab, an agonistic anti-OX40 (CD134) antibody, was given to patients.

For this clone: The antigen is undetermined.

This table comes from immunoSEQ multiplex PCR, and its TCRdb copy is limited to in-frame clones, with some not included. The data show fewer than 110,000 clones, approximately 90% seen once. Trimming removed 8 bases from V and 2 bases from J, with 12 bases in between. CDR3 length: 13 residues. The V gene's germline CDR1 is SNHLY and CDR2 FYNNEI. Overall study findings and caveats: Clonal expansion was seen in CD4+ and CD8+ blood T cells by week 6 at 0.1 to 3.0 mg/kg.

This receptor was taken from an adult with an advanced solid tumor such as melanoma, head and neck, liver or kidney cancer. The input for sequencing was CD4+ or CD8+ T cells sorted from blood, taken in a trial of the OX40 agonist ivuxolimab. This chain connects TRBV2 to TRBJ1-1; unclear D gene. CDR3 sequence reads: CASERRGNTEAFF. The DNA of the CDR3 is TGTGCCAGCGAGAGGCGGGGAAACACTGAAGCTTTCTTT.